Below are 8 T cell receptor beta chains sequenced from a single sample in a study of CD8+ T cells in alopecia areata. The sequencing template was cDNA reverse transcribed from extracted RNA. Profiled with immunoSEQ multiplex PCR; TCRdb holds only in-frame clones, not every one. The sample yields tens of thousands of clones, approximately 64% seen once. Sequences were derived from CD8+ T cells sorted from blood, sampled at week 0. The receptors come from a human donor with alopecia areata.

This clone has only a few counts. The chain employs TRBV29-1 and TRBJ2-7; tentative D call: TRBD1 (5 bases). Germline CDR1 is SQVTM and CDR2 is ANQGSEA. The CDR3 covers 13 residues. Trimming cost V 7 bases and J 1 base, with 14 bases left between them. In DNA, the CDR3 is TGCAGCGCCGAAGACAGAGGTTCCTACGAGCAGTACTTC. Translating it yields CSAEDRGSYEQYF.

This clone was picked up one time. V and J are TRBV27 and TRBJ2-7; 7 bases match TRBD1. CDR3 length: 15 residues. Germline trimming cut 5 bases from V and 2 bases from J; bases unmatched to any gene: 9. The germline CDR1 and CDR2 sequences are MNHEY and SMNVEV (reference sequence). CDR3 sequence (DNA): TGTGCCAGCAGTACTCGACAGGGTAGGGCCTACGAGCAGTACTTC. Amino acids: CASSTRQGRAYEQYF.

CDR3 DNA: TGCGCCAGCAGCCAAGTCCTCAGGGGGCCCGACTCCTACGAGCAGTACTTC. Residues: CASSQVLRGPDSYEQYF. The chain is built from TRBV4-1 and TRBJ2-7; 8 positions agree with TRBD1. J was trimmed by 0 bases and V by 1 base; bases with no gene match: 8. Germline loops: CDR1 MGHRA, CDR2 YSYEKL. There are 17 residues in the CDR3.

The gene calls are TRBV12-5 and TRBJ2-5, with 9 bases identical to TRBD1. Germline V gene sequence: CDR1 LGHNT, CDR2 FRNRAP. CDR3 size: 16 residues. After removal of 1 base from V and 4 bases from J, the junction contained 7 bases not matched to a gene. The CDR3 DNA is TGTGCTAGTGGTTTGGATACGCCGGGACAGGGAGAGACCCAGTACTTC. Amino acids: CASGLDTPGQGETQYF.

CDR3 nucleotides: TGTGCCAGCAGTTTGTGGTCCGGGACTAGCGGGAGGCCCTGGACCCAGTACTTC. Its translation is CASSLWSGTSGRPWTQYF. The chain couples TRBV28 to TRBJ2-5; 15 bases match TRBD2. J gave up 7 bases and V 3 bases, and 12 bases lay outside the gene matches. Germline V CDR1 and CDR2: MDHEN, SYDVKM. The CDR3 length is 18 residues.

This clone was detected only a few times. The chain carries TRBV27 and TRBJ2-5, with D uncertain. Germline-derived CDR1 and CDR2 are MNHEY and SMNVEV (reference sequence). The V gene lost 6 bases and the J gene lost 10 bases, with 15 bases spanning the gap. This CDR3 contains 12 residues. CDR3 loop: CASSQHPDDQYF. CDR3 in DNA: TGTGCCAGCAGCCAACACCCGGACGACCAGTACTTC.

The table lists this clone with a count of one. J is TRBJ2-7 and V is TRBV4-1; a weak D match, TRBD1 (6 bases). The CDR3 runs to 16 residues. Germline V lookup: CDR1 MGHRA, CDR2 YSYEKL. V lost 2 bases and J lost 0, with 14 bases in between. CDR3 protein: CASSQSGTLGSYEQYF. The CDR3 DNA reads TGCGCCAGCAGCCAATCCGGGACACTCGGCTCCTACGAGCAGTACTTC.

The chain has TRBV7-9 and TRBJ2-1; a weak D match, TRBD2 (6 bases). The V end was cut by 4 bases, the J end by 8 bases, with 12 bases between. The germline V gene has CDR1 SEHNR and CDR2 FQNEAQ (reference sequence). The CDR3 is made up of 13 amino acids. The CDR3 sequence is CASSSPGEDEQFF. The CDR3 region has the DNA TGTGCCAGCAGCTCACCCGGGGAGGATGAGCAGTTCTTC.